This T cell receptor beta chain was profiled in a study of shared clonotypes between healthy human individuals. Measured with immunoSEQ multiplex PCR; TCRdb has only the in-frame clones, and not every one. The sample records nearly 1,000,000 clones, approximately 80% being singletons. The study drew its donors from healthy HIV-negative adults without recent acute infections or vaccinations. Germline CDR1 and CDR2: SGHDN and FVKESK. The CDR3 runs 14 residues. V lost 4 bases and J 5 bases, leaving 14 bases between the germline ends. V and J are TRBV14 and TRBJ2-5; unclear D gene. This sequence originates from a young man in good health. The source material was memory CD4+ T cells sorted from blood. The subset: CD45RA-negative fraction. CDR3 DNA sequence: TGTGCCAGCAGCCCCGAAAGTGCACTTGAGACCCAGTACTTC. Translated: CASSPESALETQYF.